These T cell receptor beta chains were read from a single sample in a study of radiation and T cells in renal cell carcinoma. This table comes from immunoSEQ multiplex PCR, and its TCRdb copy is limited to in-frame clones, with some not included. Among around 76,000 clones, roughly 82% were seen once, and the ten largest hold approximately 5.4%. Specimen: blood, collected from a patient whose treatment included radiotherapy and nephrectomy. The receptor set was obtained from a man aged 55 to 70 with renal cell carcinoma. Both conserved end residues are part of each CDR3. Fields, in order: CDR3 length, J gene, V gene, clone size, D gene, CDR3 DNA, CDR3 protein. A D gene is named only where the DNA matches it firmly. The size of a clone is reported for some rows only, either as once, few or many, or as a class for expanded clones.

16 | TRBJ2-1 | TRBV11-1 | - | TRBD2 | TGTGCCAGCAGCCACAGGAGGGCGGGAGCCTTCAATGAGCAGTTCTTC | CASSHRRAGAFNEQFF
14 | TRBJ2-3 | TRBV28 | - | - | TGTGCCAGCAGGGTAGGGATGGGAACAGATACGCAGTATTTT | CASRVGMGTDTQYF
12 | TRBJ1-2 | TRBV30 | once | TRBD1 | TGTGCCTGGGGACAGGCTAACTATGGCTACACCTTC | CAWGQANYGYTF
13 | TRBJ2-7 | TRBV6-1 | - | - | TGTGCCAGCAGTGAGGCGGGAAGCTACGAGCAGTACTTC | CASSEAGSYEQYF
16 | TRBJ2-2 | TRBV27 | - | TRBD1 | TGTGCCAGCAGTTTATTTTCTTCGACAGGGACCGGGGAGCTGTTTTTT | CASSLFSSTGTGELFF
20 | TRBJ2-2 | TRBV21-1 | - | - | TGTGCCAGCAGCAAAGTCCGTGGGACTGGACAGGGAATTGGGACCGGGGAGCTGTTTTTT | CASSKVRGTGQGIGTGELFF
17 | TRBJ1-5 | TRBV28 | - | TRBD1 | TGTGCCAGCAGTTTAGCCTCCTGGACAGGGGGCAATCAGCCCCAGCATTTT | CASSLASWTGGNQPQHF
13 | TRBJ1-4 | TRBV2 | - | TRBD1 | TGTGCCAGCAGTGAGGCCCCAGGGGGAAAACTGTTTTTT | CASSEAPGGKLFF
11 | TRBJ2-1 | TRBV20-1 | once | - | TGCAGTGCTAGGTGGAACAATGAGCAGTTCTTC | CSARWNNEQFF
16 | TRBJ2-3 | TRBV7-9 | - | TRBD1 | TGTGCCAGCAGCACCACCGGGACAGGGGGGCCCGATACGCAGTATTTT | CASSTTGTGGPDTQYF
15 | TRBJ1-1 | TRBV27 | - | TRBD1 | TGTGCCAGCAGTCCCCGTGGGACAGGGGGATCTGAAGCTTTCTTT | CASSPRGTGGSEAFF
12 | TRBJ1-5 | TRBV7-9 | - | - | TGTGCCAGCAGTCAAACGGATCAGCCCCAGCATTTT | CASSQTDQPQHF
15 | TRBJ2-2 | TRBV19 | once | - | TGTGCCAGTAGTTCCCGGGACACCAGCACCGGGGAGCTGTTTTTT | CASSSRDTSTGELFF
14 | TRBJ1-4 | TRBV7-9 | - | TRBD1 | TGTGCCAGCAGCCTACAGGGGGAAGGGGAAAAACTGTTTTTT | CASSLQGEGEKLFF
15 | TRBJ1-5 | TRBV19 | - | - | TGTGCCAGTAGTATAATAGGGAGCAGCAATCAGCCCCAGCATTTT | CASSIIGSSNQPQHF
14 | TRBJ2-5 | TRBV28 | - | - | TGTGCCAGCAGCGTCTCCGCTGGGGGAGGGACCCAGTACTTC | CASSVSAGGGTQYF
14 | TRBJ1-2 | TRBV29-1 | - | - | TGCAGCGTTGAAGTCGGGGCGGATTCGGGGGGCTACACCTTC | CSVEVGADSGGYTF
11 | TRBJ2-1 | TRBV20-1 | - | - | TGCAGTGCTAGAGATCAATCGGGCGTTTTCTTC | CSARDQSGVFF
14 | TRBJ2-5 | TRBV6-6 | - | TRBD2 | TGTGCCAGCAGGCGGACTAGCGGGAGCGAGACCCAGTACTTC | CASRRTSGSETQYF
14 | TRBJ2-7 | TRBV2 | - | TRBD2 | TGTGCCAGCAGTGAAGCGGGACTAGCCTACGAGCAGTACTTC | CASSEAGLAYEQYF
13 | TRBJ1-1 | TRBV5-4 | - | - | TGTGCCAGCAGCTTGGGTGCGAACACTGAAGCTTTCTTT | CASSLGANTEAFF
17 | TRBJ1-1 | TRBV4-1 | - | - | TGCGCCAGCAGCCAACCCGGGACGGCCCGTTGGAACACTGAAGCTTTCTTT | CASSQPGTARWNTEAFF
15 | TRBJ2-1 | TRBV7-3 | - | TRBD2 | TGTGCCAGCAGCCTGACTAGCGGGAACTACAATGAGCAGTTCTTC | CASSLTSGNYNEQFF
17 | TRBJ1-3 | TRBV4-2 | few | - | TGTGCCAGCAGCCAAGATCCAGGCACTGGCTCTGGAAACACCATATATTTT | CASSQDPGTGSGNTIYF
14 | TRBJ1-4 | TRBV6-1 | - | TRBD1 | TGTGCCAGCCTTAGGCAGGGGGCGCATGAAAAACTGTTTTTT | CASLRQGAHEKLFF
16 | TRBJ1-1 | TRBV6-5 | - | - | TGTGCCAGCAGTTACTCGAATGGCAGGGGTCTCACTGAAGCTTTCTTT | CASSYSNGRGLTEAFF
16 | TRBJ2-3 | TRBV2 | - | TRBD2 | TGTGCCAGCAGTGAAAACGGACTAGCGGGACTGGATACGCAGTATTTT | CASSENGLAGLDTQYF
13 | TRBJ2-7 | TRBV5-4 | - | - | TGTGCCAGCAGCAACAATCAGGCCTACGAGCAGTACTTC | CASSNNQAYEQYF
14 | TRBJ1-2 | TRBV7-9 | - | TRBD1 | TGTGCCAGCAGCTACCGGGACAGTTCTGTTGGCTACACCTTC | CASSYRDSSVGYTF
14 | TRBJ2-1 | TRBV30 | - | TRBD2 | TGTGCCTGGACGCGGGAGCCCTCCTACAATGAGCAGTTCTTC | CAWTREPSYNEQFF
13 | TRBJ2-2 | TRBV10-1 | - | - | TGCGCCAGCAGTGAGTCGAACCCCGGGGAGCTGTTTTTT | CASSESNPGELFF
15 | TRBJ2-1 | TRBV9 | - | - | TGTGCCAGCAGCGCGGTGAATGGGGGCCACAATGAGCAGTTCTTC | CASSAVNGGHNEQFF
15 | TRBJ2-1 | TRBV21-1 | - | - | TGTGCCAGCAGCAAACGCCTTTGGGGGCACAATGAGCAGTTCTTC | CASSKRLWGHNEQFF
17 | TRBJ2-5 | TRBV5-4 | - | TRBD2 | TGTGCCAGCAGCCGTGGCGGGGGACTAGCGGTCCAAGAGACCCAGTACTTC | CASSRGGGLAVQETQYF
13 | TRBJ1-1 | TRBV6-5 | few | - | TGTGCCAGCAGTTACCGGGCGAACACTGAAGCTTTCTTT | CASSYRANTEAFF
15 | TRBJ2-3 | TRBV7-3 | - | - | TGTGCCAGCAGCTTAACCCGGCGGACCACAGATACGCAGTATTTT | CASSLTRRTTDTQYF
15 | TRBJ2-7 | TRBV4-3 | - | TRBD1 | TGCGCCAGCAGCCAAGAAGGACAGGGAATCTACGAGCAGTACTTC | CASSQEGQGIYEQYF
17 | TRBJ1-2 | TRBV4-3 | - | TRBD1 | TGCGCCAGCAGCCAAACCGGGACAGGGAACGTCTACTATGGCTACACCTTC | CASSQTGTGNVYYGYTF